The next 22 T cell receptor beta chains were all read from a single sample in a study of identical twins. TCRdb itself ran the 5' RACE reads through MiXCR, one entry per CDR3 protein. The table records under 450,000 distinct CDR3 sequences, 15% to 20% of them present only once. Input material: naive T cells sorted from blood. These receptors were taken from a man aged 45-60 years in good health.

This clonotype was observed a handful of times. V usage is TRBV20-1 and J usage is TRBJ2-3, with D tentatively TRBD2 (5 bases). V was clipped by 3 bases and J by 2 bases, with 9 bases between them. Germline V CDR1 and CDR2: DFQATT, SNEGSKA (reference sequence). There are 13 residues in the CDR3. CDR3 nucleotide sequence: TGCAGTGCTAGTTTGGGAGACACAGATACGCAGTATTTT. This encodes CSASLGDTDTQYF.

In its sample, this clonotype was seen a few times. The V gene is TRBV4-1, the J gene TRBJ2-1; D is perhaps TRBD1 or TRBD2 (6 bases each). Trimming pared 3 bases from V and 9 bases from J, leaving 24 bases between. Germline V lookup: CDR1 MGHRA, CDR2 YSYEKL. The CDR3 extends over 17 amino acids. The CDR3 here is CASSQRSQGSTGAEQFF. The DNA for the CDR3 is TGCGCCAGCAGCCAGAGATCCCAGGGGTCGACGGGGGCTGAGCAGTTCTTC.

In its sample, this clonotype was seen a few times. The chain links TRBV20-1 to TRBJ2-3; 9 positions match TRBD2. The CDR3 covers 14 residues. After removal of 6 bases from V and 3 bases from J, the junction contained 7 bases not matched to a gene. Germline V gives CDR1 DFQATT, CDR2 SNEGSKA (reference sequence). The CDR3 sequence: CSARVSGSTDTQYF. The CDR3 DNA reads TGCAGTGCAAGGGTTAGCGGGAGTACAGATACGCAGTATTTT.

This clonotype has just a few counts. CDR3 residues: CASATGADYGYTF. Here the CDR3 DNA reads TGTGCCAGCGCCACAGGGGCCGACTATGGCTACACCTTC. The chain links TRBV28 to TRBJ1-2; 7 bases map to TRBD1. Trimming took 8 bases from V and 3 from J; bases not matched to a gene: 6. This CDR3 is built from 13 residues. CDR1 and CDR2 from the germline V gene are MDHEN and SYDVKM.

This clonotype was seen ten or more times. The rearrangement links TRBV6-1 to TRBJ2-1; D call uncertain. CDR1 is MNHNS and CDR2 is SASEGT in the germline V gene. V was trimmed by 6 bases and J by 10 bases, leaving 19 bases between them. The CDR3 covers 14 residues. DNA for the CDR3: TGTGCCAGCAGCCAGACTCTGAATCGAGGAGAGCAGTTCTTC. Its protein product is CASSQTLNRGEQFF.

The chain recombines TRBV5-1 with TRBJ2-7; D is unclear. Trimming removed 2 bases from V and 5 bases from J, with 14 bases in between. Germline V lookup: CDR1 SGHRS, CDR2 YFSETQ. The CDR3 is 14 amino acids. The chain's CDR3 is CASSFDTAADEQYF. CDR3 bases: TGCGCCAGCAGCTTCGACACGGCTGCGGACGAGCAGTACTTC. Drawing the rest from reference TRBV5-1 and TRBJ2-7, the complete variable domain is KAGVTQTPRYLIKTRGQQVTLSCSPISGHRSVSWYQQTPGQGLQFLFEYFSETQRNKGNFPGRFSGRQFSNSRSEMNVSTLELGDSALYLCASSFDTAADEQYFGPGTRLTVT.

This clonotype showed up many times. The chain combines TRBV12-3 or TRBV12-4 with TRBJ1-6; no definite D call. CDR3 length equals 15 residues. V lost 2 bases, J lost 4 bases, and 9 bases lay in between. The CDR3 nucleotides are TGTGCCAGCAGTTTACAGGACCCGTATAATTCACCCCTCCACTTT. Residues: CASSLQDPYNSPLHF.

As to this clonotype: With a much larger clone just one base away, this may be a read error. This rearrangement joins TRBV25-1 to TRBJ2-7, with D hard to call. In germline, CDR1 is MGHDK, CDR2 SYGVNS. The CDR3 has 13 residues. CDR3 sequence (DNA): TGTGCCAGCAGTGGTCGCGTGGCTTACGAGCTGTACTTC. The encoded protein is CASSGRVAYELYF.

In its sample, this clonotype was seen many times. The rearrangement links TRBV12-3 or TRBV12-4 to TRBJ2-3; 9 bases are shared with TRBD2. The CDR3 runs to 14 residues. V was clipped by 8 bases and J by 9 bases; unmatched bases: 12. The CDR3 coding sequence is TGTGCCAGCCGAGTAGCGGGGGTAGTTCGGACGCAGTATTTT. Its translation: CASRVAGVVRTQYF.

The gene calls are TRBV3-1 and TRBJ2-1; D gene unclear. This CDR3 has 17 residues. V lost 4 bases and J 8 bases, leaving 24 bases between the germline ends. Germline-derived CDR1 and CDR2 are LGHDT and YNNKEL (reference sequence). Here the CDR3 reads CASSPDSPPRSSYEQFF. CDR3 nucleotide sequence: TGTGCCAGCAGCCCAGACTCCCCTCCTCGATCGTCCTATGAGCAGTTCTTC.

This clonotype came up many times. This chain uses TRBV5-1 with TRBJ1-1; the D gene is possibly TRBD1 (5 bases). The V end was cut by 3 bases, the J end by 1 base, with 10 bases between. The CDR3 runs 14 residues. Looked up from germline, CDR1 is SGHRS and CDR2 is YFSETQ. The CDR3 sequence: CASSSQTGNTEAFF. The CDR3 bases are TGCGCCAGCAGCTCGCAAACAGGGAACACTGAAGCTTTCTTT.

This chain links TRBV6-5 with TRBJ1-3; tentative D call: TRBD1 (6 bases). The CDR3 has 19 residues. Looked up from germline, CDR1 is MNHEY and CDR2 is SVGAGI. V was pared by 3 bases and J by 0 bases, with 21 bases between. The CDR3 DNA follows: TGTGCCAGCAGTTATCGGCTGCGGAGGGGGACGAGCTCTGGAAACACCATATATTTT. It encodes CASSYRLRRGTSSGNTIYF.

This clonotype was observed a single time. V usage is TRBV20-1 and J usage is TRBJ1-5; D unclear. Trimming cost V 2 bases and J 1 base, with 9 bases left between them. This CDR3 spans 14 amino acids. Per germline, CDR1 DFQATT and CDR2 SNEGSKA (reference sequence). For the CDR3, the DNA is TGCAGTGCTAGACAGACACTGAGCAATCAGCCCCAGCATTTT. It encodes CSARQTLSNQPQHF.

The rearrangement uses TRBV7-9 and TRBJ2-7; no clear D gene. This CDR3 has 11 residues. Germline V gives CDR1 SEHNR, CDR2 FQNEAQ (reference sequence). V lost 10 bases to trimming and J lost 2 bases, with 9 bases between them. The CDR3 DNA follows: TGTGCCATCCTCGAGGCCTACGAGCAGTACTTC. Encoded protein: CAILEAYEQYF.

In this sample, this clonotype turned up many times. This chain uses TRBV9 with TRBJ2-2; D remains ambiguous. Trimming removed 3 bases from V and 6 bases from J, with 24 bases in between. CDR1 SGDLS and CDR2 YYNGEE come from the germline V gene. This CDR3 is built from 18 residues. CDR3 nucleotide sequence: TGTGCCAGCAGCGCAGTAGGAGACCCGAGCCGAGACGCCGGGGAGCTGTTTTTT. Protein: CASSAVGDPSRDAGELFF. Using reference TRBV9 and TRBJ2-2 for the parts outside the CDR3, the full variable domain is DSGVTQTPKHLITATGQRVTLRCSPRSGDLSVYWYQQSLDQGLQFLIQYYNGEERAKGNILERFSAQQFPDLHSELNLSSLELGDSALYFCASSAVGDPSRDAGELFFGEGSRLTVL.

The V call is TRBV29-1, the J call TRBJ1-1, with no clear D. This CDR3 region has 13 residues. CDR1 is SQVTM, CDR2 ANQGSEA, per germline. V dropped 6 bases and J dropped 5 bases, with 16 bases sitting between them. The CDR3 bases are TGCAGCGTACAAGACGGGCCGAGGACTGAAGCTTTCTTT. The encoded protein is CSVQDGPRTEAFF.

This clonotype was seen repeatedly, ten times or more. This rearrangement joins TRBV5-5 to TRBJ2-5; 8 bases match TRBD2. CDR3 length: 15 amino acids. V trimming: 2 bases; J trimming: 2 bases; junction bases outside the gene matches: 5. Germline V gene lookup returns CDR1 SGHKS and CDR2 YYEKEE (reference sequence). The DNA of the CDR3 is TGTGCCAGCAGCTTTAACGGGGGGGGACAAGAGACCCAGTACTTC. Translation gives CASSFNGGGQETQYF.

This chain joins TRBV24-1 and TRBJ2-1; weak D call: TRBD1 (6 bases). Germline V lookup: CDR1 KGHDR, CDR2 SFDVKD. The CDR3 consists of 14 residues. Trimming pared 6 bases from V and 7 bases from J, leaving 15 bases between. In DNA, the CDR3 is TGTGCCACCAGTCCTGGGACAATACCAAATGAGCAGTTCTTC. Encoded protein: CATSPGTIPNEQFF.

The chain couples TRBV3-1 to TRBJ2-1; D gene unclear. Trimming took 0 bases from V and 0 from J, leaving 6 bases between them. The CDR3 consists of 15 residues. Germline V lookup: CDR1 LGHDT, CDR2 YNNKEL (reference sequence). CDR3 in DNA: TGTGCCAGCAGCCAAGAAGTGGGCTCCTACAATGAGCAGTTCTTC. This translates into CASSQEVGSYNEQFF.

This clonotype was detected only a few times. The V call is TRBV5-1, the J call TRBJ2-2; no firm D call. This CDR3 contains 15 residues. V dropped 0 bases and J dropped 6 bases, with 12 bases sitting between them. Germline CDR1 SGHRS, CDR2 YFSETQ. CDR3 DNA: TGCGCCAGCAGCTTGGCTAGACCCCCTGCCGGGGAGCTGTTTTTT. This gives the protein CASSLARPPAGELFF.

CDR3: CASSLGTGGEGGYTF. As DNA, the CDR3 is TGCGCCAGCAGCCTCGGGACAGGCGGAGAAGGTGGCTACACCTTC. The chain joins TRBV5-1 to TRBJ1-2; 8 bases are a match to TRBD1. The germline gives CDR1 SGHRS, CDR2 YFSETQ. There are 15 residues in the CDR3. V shed 4 bases and J 7 bases; nucleotides not matched to a gene: 12.

This clonotype came up many times. CDR3 DNA: TGTGCCAGCAGCCTCGGAGCGAACACTGAAGCTTTCTTT. Protein product: CASSLGANTEAFF. The chain combines TRBV6-1 with TRBJ1-1, with no clear D. V lost 6 bases and J lost 1, with 9 bases in between. The germline V gene has CDR1 MNHNS and CDR2 SASEGT. CDR3 length: 13 amino acids.